Presented here are 27 T cell receptor beta chains from one specimen sequenced in a study of cytomegalovirus exposure and HLA in healthy donors. The primer mix had 60 Vbeta and 13 Jbeta primers. Measured with immunoSEQ multiplex PCR; TCRdb has only the in-frame clones, and not every one. The sample lists fewer than 120,000 clones; over 65% were seen once. Sequences were obtained from PBMCs. The source of these receptors is a young woman in good health and CMV-seronegative.

The chain is built from TRBV9 and TRBJ1-2; D unresolved. The germline CDR1 and CDR2 sequences are SGDLS and YYNGEE. The CDR3 runs to 16 residues. Trimming removed 0 bases from V and 8 bases from J, with 20 bases in between. This CDR3 reads CASSVATDSLSMGYTF. CDR3 bases: TGTGCCAGCAGCGTAGCTACGGATAGCTTGTCTATGGGCTACACCTTC.

DNA for the CDR3: TGTGCCAGCGTCACGGGTGGGGCGGGGAACTATGGCTACACCTTC. Amino acids: CASVTGGAGNYGYTF. The gene calls are TRBV28 and TRBJ1-2; a weak D match, TRBD1 (5 bases). Germline CDR1 reads MDHEN; CDR2 reads SYDVKM. V lost 8 bases to trimming and J lost 2 bases, with 18 bases between them. The CDR3 length is 15 residues.

The chain combines TRBV14 with TRBJ2-4; D is uncertain. The ends were cut back, 1 base at V and 13 bases at J, with 11 bases in the middle. CDR1 is SGHDN, CDR2 FVKESK, per germline. The CDR3 covers 12 residues. As DNA, the CDR3 is TGTGCCAGCAGCCAAGTACCCAGGCTACAGTACTTC. It is translated as CASSQVPRLQYF.

The chain has TRBV7-2 and TRBJ2-1; 8 bases agree with TRBD2. Unmatched junction bases numbered 11, after V lost 4 bases and J lost 9 bases. Germline CDR1 and CDR2: SGHTA and FQGNSA. The CDR3 sequence is 15 residues long. Here the CDR3 DNA reads TGTGCCAGCAGCTCCCAGTGGCTAGCGGGTTCTGAGCAGTTCTTC. Amino acids: CASSSQWLAGSEQFF.

V usage is TRBV6-5 and J usage is TRBJ2-2; D unresolved. CDR1 MNHEY and CDR2 SVGAGI come from the germline V gene. The CDR3 covers 14 residues. The V gene lost 6 bases and the J gene lost 1 base, with 9 bases spanning the gap. CDR3 protein: CASSQIRNTGELFF. CDR3 nucleotides: TGTGCCAGCAGCCAGATCAGGAACACCGGGGAGCTGTTTTTT.

The chain is built from TRBV9 and TRBJ2-5, with 7 bases fitting TRBD1. V dropped 4 bases and J dropped 3; count of bases not matched to a gene: 6. Germline lookup yields CDR1 SGDLS and CDR2 YYNGEE. The CDR3 has 14 amino acids. CDR3 sequence reads: CASSRGQPEETQYF. The CDR3 bases are TGTGCCAGCAGCCGGGGACAGCCAGAAGAGACCCAGTACTTC.

V usage is TRBV4-3 and J usage is TRBJ2-1; TRBD2 matches 9 bases. CDR1 is LGHNA, CDR2 YSLEER, per germline. The V segment lost 4 bases and the J segment 9 bases; nucleotides outside the gene matches: 4. The CDR3 contains 13 residues. CDR3 sequence: CASSLAGAPEQFF. CDR3 DNA: TGCGCCAGCAGCCTAGCGGGAGCACCTGAGCAGTTCTTC.

This clone occurred once. This chain links TRBV5-4 with TRBJ1-2, with 8 bases fitting TRBD1. With V trimmed by 0 bases and J by 6 bases, 1 base remained unmatched. CDR1 and CDR2 (germline): SGHNT, YYREEE (reference sequence). There are 13 residues in the CDR3. CDR3 DNA: TGTGCCAGCAGCTTGGTGGGACAGGATGGCTACACCTTC. It codes for CASSLVGQDGYTF.

The chain is built from TRBV9 and TRBJ2-5; 13 positions match TRBD2. The ends lost 4 bases at V and 1 base at J; junction bases unmatched: 4. The CDR3 has 16 amino acids. Germline values: CDR1 SGDLS, CDR2 YYNGEE. Here the CDR3 DNA reads TGTGCCAGCAGCATAGGGACTAGCGGGGTCCAAGAGACCCAGTACTTC. Its translation: CASSIGTSGVQETQYF.

This clone is a singleton in its sample. The chain joins TRBV6-5 to TRBJ2-7, with 8 bases lining up with TRBD2. In germline, CDR1 is MNHEY, CDR2 SVGAGI. The CDR3 is made up of 16 amino acids. J was trimmed by 0 bases and V by 4 bases; bases with no gene match: 8. This CDR3 is CASSSPAGGPSYEQYF. CDR3 DNA: TGTGCCAGCAGTTCCCCTGCGGGGGGCCCCTCCTACGAGCAGTACTTC.

CDR3 region: CASSYSRTANSPLHF. The DNA of the CDR3 is TGTGCCAGCAGTTACTCGAGGACAGCGAATTCACCCCTCCACTTT. V is TRBV6-6 and J is TRBJ1-6, with D possibly TRBD1 on 6 matching bases. The length of the CDR3 is 15 residues. The V end was cut by 0 bases, the J end by 7 bases, with 10 bases between. CDR1 and CDR2 (germline): MNHNY, SVGAGI (reference sequence).

This rearrangement joins TRBV19 to TRBJ2-7, with D perhaps TRBD2 (6 bases). Germline loops: CDR1 LNHDA, CDR2 SQIVND (reference sequence). This CDR3 comprises 15 residues. Trimming left V 1 base short and J 3 bases short, with 13 bases between. Here the CDR3 DNA reads TGTGCCAGTAGTATAGCTCCGGGAGACGGCTACGAGCAGTACTTC. Translating it yields CASSIAPGDGYEQYF.

There are a few counts of this clone. The chain uses TRBV4-3 and TRBJ1-2; D may be TRBD1 (6 bases). V was cut by 1 base and J by 3 bases, with 9 bases left in between. Per germline, CDR1 LGHNA and CDR2 YSLEER. CDR3 length: 14 amino acids. The CDR3 here is CASSQAEGDYGYTF. In nucleotides, the CDR3 is TGCGCCAGCAGCCAAGCTGAGGGGGACTATGGCTACACCTTC.

The rearrangement uses TRBV5-1 and TRBJ1-1; D remains ambiguous. The CDR3 extends over 14 amino acids. V gave up 0 bases and J gave up 4 bases, with 10 bases separating them. Per the germline V gene, CDR1 is SGHRS and CDR2 is YFSETQ. DNA for the CDR3: TGCGCCAGCAGCTTGGTGGAGGGTTTCACTGAAGCTTTCTTT. It codes for CASSLVEGFTEAFF.

The rearrangement joins TRBV28 to TRBJ1-2; TRBD1 matches at 12 bases. Trimming at V came to 4 bases and at J to 7 bases, leaving 4 bases not matched to a gene. Germline V gene sequence: CDR1 MDHEN, CDR2 SYDVKM. The CDR3 loop spans 14 amino acids. The chain's CDR3 is CASSSGQGARGYTF. CDR3 in DNA: TGTGCCAGCAGTTCGGGACAGGGGGCTCGTGGCTACACCTTC.

Notes on this clone: One junction end does not reproduce the germline sequence, and a read error may be involved. V is TRBV6-1 and J is TRBJ1-2; no clear D. The CDR3 contains 13 residues. CDR1 and CDR2 from the germline V gene are MNHNS and SASEGT. The CDR3 DNA follows: TGTGCCAGCAGGGAAGCTTCTCCCTATGGCTACACCTTC. Its protein product is CASREASPYGYTF.

The genes are TRBV4-2 and TRBJ1-5; 11 positions match TRBD1. V shed 0 bases, J shed 6 bases, and the junction held 4 bases outside the gene matches. The CDR3 runs to 16 residues. Germline CDR1 and CDR2: LGHNA and YNFKEQ. The CDR3 DNA follows: TGTGCCAGCAGCCAAGATTGGACAGGGGGCGGTCAGCCCCAGCATTTT. It encodes CASSQDWTGGGQPQHF.

This clone was seen only a few times. The rearrangement joins TRBV19 to TRBJ1-2; the match to TRBD1 covers 7 bases. The germline CDR1 and CDR2 sequences are LNHDA and SQIVND (reference sequence). V was clipped by 5 bases and J by 2 bases; unmatched bases: 5. The CDR3 is 14 residues long. CDR3 coding DNA: TGTGCCAGTAGTCGAACAGGGGACAACTATGGCTACACCTTC. Its translation is CASSRTGDNYGYTF.

V is TRBV28 and J is TRBJ1-1; 9 nucleotides align to TRBD1. The V segment lost 8 bases and the J segment 3 bases; nucleotides outside the gene matches: 13. There are 16 residues in the CDR3. CDR1 and CDR2 from the germline V gene are MDHEN and SYDVKM. CDR3: CASALGLGTGYTEAFF. The CDR3 bases are TGTGCCAGCGCCTTAGGCCTTGGGACAGGGTACACTGAAGCTTTCTTT.

The J gene is TRBJ2-7, the V gene TRBV4-1, with D possibly TRBD2 on 5 matching bases. The CDR3 runs to 18 residues. Deletions cut 0 bases from V and 1 base from J, with 19 bases between. The germline gives CDR1 MGHRA, CDR2 YSYEKL. The CDR3 nucleotides are TGCGCCAGCAGCCAAGATTTTAGCGCTAGGAGTCCGTCCTACGAGCAGTACTTC. Protein sequence: CASSQDFSARSPSYEQYF.

The chain has TRBV30 and TRBJ1-3; 8 bases are shared with TRBD1. The junction had 3 bases not matched to a gene; V was cut back by 8 bases and J by 0 bases. CDR3 size: 13 residues. Germline V gives CDR1 GTSNPN, CDR2 SVGIG (reference sequence). CDR3 protein: CATGQGSGNTIYF. The DNA of the CDR3 is TGTGCCACAGGACAGGGCTCTGGAAACACCATATATTTT. Filled out from reference TRBV30 and TRBJ1-3, the complete variable domain reads SQTIHQWPATLVQPVGSPLSLECTVEGTSNPNLYWYRQAAGRGLQLLFYSVGIGQISSEVPQNLSASRPQDRQFILSSKKLLLSDSGFYLCATGQGSGNTIYFGEGSWLTVV.

The chain links TRBV9 to TRBJ2-7; D is ambiguous. This CDR3 contains 15 residues. The germline V and J ends were trimmed by 4 bases and 2 bases, with 16 bases remaining between them. Germline CDR1 and CDR2: SGDLS and YYNGEE. In nucleotides, the CDR3 is TGTGCCAGCAGCCACCAGGCCGGCCCCACCTACGAGCAGTACTTC. As protein: CASSHQAGPTYEQYF.

With regard to this clone: Other nucleotide sequences in the sample specify the same CDR3. The chain uses TRBV11-2 and TRBJ2-4, with a possible D match to TRBD1 (5 bases). Trimming took 4 bases from V and 0 from J, leaving 7 bases between them. The CDR3 runs to 14 residues. Germline CDR1 reads SGHAT; CDR2 reads FQNNGV. The CDR3 sequence: CASSSRVAKNIQYF. Here the CDR3 DNA reads TGTGCCAGCAGCTCCAGGGTAGCCAAAAACATTCAGTACTTC.

The J gene is TRBJ2-3, the V gene TRBV9, with D unclear. V shed 0 bases and J shed 2 bases, with 10 bases lying between them. This CDR3 has 15 amino acids. CDR1 SGDLS and CDR2 YYNGEE come from the germline V gene. The CDR3 sequence: CASSVAGFYTDTQYF. As DNA, the CDR3 is TGTGCCAGCAGCGTAGCAGGATTTTACACAGATACGCAGTATTTT.

The chain couples TRBV6-6 to TRBJ2-5, with D possibly matching TRBD2 (6 bases). CDR1 is MNHNY and CDR2 is SVGAGI in the germline V gene (reference sequence). This CDR3 region has 12 residues. The V end lost 2 bases, the J end lost 11 bases, and 12 bases lay between the germline ends. CDR3 in DNA: TGTGCCAGCAGTTACGGAGGGTCTGGGCAGTACTTC. It yields the protein CASSYGGSGQYF.

This sequence joins TRBV2 and TRBJ2-7; D is ambiguous. Trimming stripped 4 bases from V and 6 bases from J, with 4 bases between. The length of the CDR3 is 10 residues. The V gene's germline CDR1 is SNHLY and CDR2 FYNNEI. CDR3 in amino acids: CASSVLEQYF. CDR3 nucleotides: TGTGCCAGCAGTGTACTCGAGCAGTACTTC.

The rearrangement links TRBV18 to TRBJ2-4; 11 bases are a match to TRBD1. Losses at the gene ends were 4 bases for V and 6 bases for J; bases not matched to a gene: 8. The CDR3 runs 16 residues. Looked up from germline, CDR1 is KGHSH and CDR2 is LQKENI. The CDR3: CASSLLDRGPVNIQYF. The CDR3 bases are TGTGCCAGCTCACTTCTGGACAGGGGGCCAGTAAACATTCAGTACTTC.